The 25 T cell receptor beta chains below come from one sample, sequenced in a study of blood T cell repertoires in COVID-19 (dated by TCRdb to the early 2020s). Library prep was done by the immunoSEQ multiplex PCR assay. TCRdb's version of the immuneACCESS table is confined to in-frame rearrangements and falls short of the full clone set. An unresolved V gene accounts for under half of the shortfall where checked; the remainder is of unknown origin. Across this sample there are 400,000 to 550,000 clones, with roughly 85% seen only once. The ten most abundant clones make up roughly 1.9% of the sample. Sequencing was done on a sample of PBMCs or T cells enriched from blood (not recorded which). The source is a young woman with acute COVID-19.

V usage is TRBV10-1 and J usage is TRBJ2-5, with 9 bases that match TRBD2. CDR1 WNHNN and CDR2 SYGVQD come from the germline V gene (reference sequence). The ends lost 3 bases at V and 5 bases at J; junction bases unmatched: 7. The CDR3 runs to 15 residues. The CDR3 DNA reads TGCGCCAGCAGTGATCCAGCGGGGGGCCAGGAGACCCAGTACTTC. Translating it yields CASSDPAGGQETQYF.

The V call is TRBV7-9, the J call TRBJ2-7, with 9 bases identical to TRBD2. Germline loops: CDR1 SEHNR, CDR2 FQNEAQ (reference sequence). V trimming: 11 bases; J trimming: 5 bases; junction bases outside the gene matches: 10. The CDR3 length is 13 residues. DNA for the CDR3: TGTGCCGGGGCGGGGGGGTCCCCGGACGAGCAGTACTTC. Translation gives CAGAGGSPDEQYF.

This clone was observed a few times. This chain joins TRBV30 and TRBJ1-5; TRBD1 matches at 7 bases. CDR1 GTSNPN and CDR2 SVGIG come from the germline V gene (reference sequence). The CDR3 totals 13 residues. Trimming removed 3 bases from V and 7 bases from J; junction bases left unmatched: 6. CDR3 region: CAWRGQVGQPQHF. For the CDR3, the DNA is TGTGCCTGGAGAGGACAGGTGGGCCAGCCCCAGCATTTT.

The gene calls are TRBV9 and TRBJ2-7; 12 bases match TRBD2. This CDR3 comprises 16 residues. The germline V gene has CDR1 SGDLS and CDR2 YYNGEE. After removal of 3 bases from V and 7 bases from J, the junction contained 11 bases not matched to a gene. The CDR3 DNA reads TGTGCCAGCAGCGATGGACTAGCGGGATATGAAAAGGAGCAGTACTTC. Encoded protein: CASSDGLAGYEKEQYF.

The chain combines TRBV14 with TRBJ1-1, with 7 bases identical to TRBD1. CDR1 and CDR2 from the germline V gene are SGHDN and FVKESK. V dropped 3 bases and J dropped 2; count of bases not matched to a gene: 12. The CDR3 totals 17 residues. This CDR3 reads CASSHSRDSFFNTEAFF. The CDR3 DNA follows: TGTGCCAGCAGCCATTCTCGGGACAGCTTCTTTAACACTGAAGCTTTCTTT. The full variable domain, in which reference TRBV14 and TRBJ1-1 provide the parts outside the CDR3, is EAGVTQFPSHSVIEKGQTVTLRCDPISGHDNLYWYRRVMGKEIKFLLHFVKESKQDESGMPNNRFLAERTGGTYSTLKVQPAELEDSGVYFCASSHSRDSFFNTEAFFGQGTRLTVV.

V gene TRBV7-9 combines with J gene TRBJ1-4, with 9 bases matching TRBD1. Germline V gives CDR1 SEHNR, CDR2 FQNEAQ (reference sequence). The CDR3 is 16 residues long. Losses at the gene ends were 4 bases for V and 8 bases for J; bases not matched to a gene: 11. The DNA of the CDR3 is TGTGCCAGCAGCTCCCTCCCGGGACAGGGCTGGGAAAAACTGTTTTTT. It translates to CASSSLPGQGWEKLFF.

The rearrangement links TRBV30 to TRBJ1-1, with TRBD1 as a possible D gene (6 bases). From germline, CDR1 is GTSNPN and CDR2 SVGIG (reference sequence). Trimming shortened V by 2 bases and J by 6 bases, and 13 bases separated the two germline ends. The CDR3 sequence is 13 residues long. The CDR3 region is CAWSIQGVSEAFF. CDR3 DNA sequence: TGTGCCTGGAGTATACAGGGAGTCTCTGAAGCTTTCTTT.

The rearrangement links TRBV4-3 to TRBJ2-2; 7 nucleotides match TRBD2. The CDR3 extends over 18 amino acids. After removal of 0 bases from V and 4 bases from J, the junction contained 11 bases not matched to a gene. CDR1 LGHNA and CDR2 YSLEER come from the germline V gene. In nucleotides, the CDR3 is TGCGCCAGCAGCCAAGAATTTTTTTTGGGGGAGGGCACCGGGGAGCTGTTTTTT. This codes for CASSQEFFLGEGTGELFF.

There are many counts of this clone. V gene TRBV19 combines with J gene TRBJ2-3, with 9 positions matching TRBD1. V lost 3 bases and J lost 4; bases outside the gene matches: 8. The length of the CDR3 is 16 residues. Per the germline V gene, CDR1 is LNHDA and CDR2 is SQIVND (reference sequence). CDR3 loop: CASSMFRGQGPDTQYF. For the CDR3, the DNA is TGTGCCAGTAGTATGTTTCGGGGACAGGGTCCAGATACGCAGTATTTT. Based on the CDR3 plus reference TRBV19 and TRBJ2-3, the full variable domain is DGGITQSPKYLFRKEGQNVTLSCEQNLNHDAMYWYRQDPGQGLRLIYYSQIVNDFQKGDIAEGYSVSREKKESFPLTVTSAQKNPTAFYLCASSMFRGQGPDTQYFGPGTRLTVL.

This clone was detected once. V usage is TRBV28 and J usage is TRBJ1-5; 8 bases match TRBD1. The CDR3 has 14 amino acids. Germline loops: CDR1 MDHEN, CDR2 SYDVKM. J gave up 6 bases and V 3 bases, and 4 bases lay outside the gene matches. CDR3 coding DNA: TGTGCCAGCAGTTTGCAGGGGGCTAGTCAGCCCCAGCATTTT. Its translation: CASSLQGASQPQHF.

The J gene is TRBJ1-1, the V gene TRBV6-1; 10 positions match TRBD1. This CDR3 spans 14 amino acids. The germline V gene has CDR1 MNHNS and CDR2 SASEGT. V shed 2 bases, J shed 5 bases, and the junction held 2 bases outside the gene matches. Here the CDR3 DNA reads TGTGCCAGCAGTGAATTGGACAGGGGGACTGAAGCTTTCTTT. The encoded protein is CASSELDRGTEAFF.

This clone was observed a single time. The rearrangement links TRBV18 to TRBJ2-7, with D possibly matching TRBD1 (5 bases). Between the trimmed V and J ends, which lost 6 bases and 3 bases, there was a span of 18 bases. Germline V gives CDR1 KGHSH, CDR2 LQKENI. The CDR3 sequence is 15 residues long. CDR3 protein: CASSTDNPRGYEQYF. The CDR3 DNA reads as TGTGCCAGCTCGACGGACAACCCTAGAGGCTACGAGCAGTACTTC.

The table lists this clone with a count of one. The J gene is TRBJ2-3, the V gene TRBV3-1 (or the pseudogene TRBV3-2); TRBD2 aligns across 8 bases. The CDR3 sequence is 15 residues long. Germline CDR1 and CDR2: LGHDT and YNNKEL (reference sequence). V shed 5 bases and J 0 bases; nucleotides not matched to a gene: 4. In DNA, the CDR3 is TGTGCCAGCAGCACGAGCGGGGGAAGCACAGATACGCAGTATTTT. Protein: CASSTSGGSTDTQYF.

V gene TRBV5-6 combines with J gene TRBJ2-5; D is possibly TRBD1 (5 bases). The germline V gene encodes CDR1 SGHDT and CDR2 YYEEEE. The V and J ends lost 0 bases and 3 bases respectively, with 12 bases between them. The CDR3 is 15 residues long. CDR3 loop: CASSLVSLTEETQYF. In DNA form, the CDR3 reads TGTGCCAGCAGCTTGGTGTCCCTGACAGAAGAGACCCAGTACTTC.

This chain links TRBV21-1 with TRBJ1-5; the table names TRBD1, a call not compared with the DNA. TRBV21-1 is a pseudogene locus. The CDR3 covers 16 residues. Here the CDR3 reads CASSNRQGACNQPQHF. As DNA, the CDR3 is TGTGCCAGCAGCAACCGGCAGGGGGCTTGCAATCAGCCCCAGCATTTT.

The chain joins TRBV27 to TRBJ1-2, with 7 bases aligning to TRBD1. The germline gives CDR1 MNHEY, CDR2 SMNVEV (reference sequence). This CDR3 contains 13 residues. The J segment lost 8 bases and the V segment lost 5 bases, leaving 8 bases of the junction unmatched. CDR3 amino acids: CASSPQGRRGYTF. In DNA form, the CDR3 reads TGTGCCAGCAGTCCACAGGGGAGGAGGGGCTACACCTTC.

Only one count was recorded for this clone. The CDR3 loop reads CASSLISTDTQYF. DNA of the CDR3: TGTGCCAGCAGCTTAATTTCAACAGATACGCAGTATTTT. The V gene is TRBV7-2, the J gene TRBJ2-3; no clear D gene. The V gene lost 2 bases and the J gene lost 3 bases, with 6 bases spanning the gap. The CDR3 runs to 13 residues. CDR1 and CDR2 (germline): SGHTA, FQGNSA.

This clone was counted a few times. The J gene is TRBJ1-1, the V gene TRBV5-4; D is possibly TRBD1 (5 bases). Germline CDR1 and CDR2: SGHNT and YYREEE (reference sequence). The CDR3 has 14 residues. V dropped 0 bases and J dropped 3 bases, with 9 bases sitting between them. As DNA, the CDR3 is TGTGCCAGCAGCTTGGCCTGGGGGGACACTGAAGCTTTCTTT. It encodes CASSLAWGDTEAFF.

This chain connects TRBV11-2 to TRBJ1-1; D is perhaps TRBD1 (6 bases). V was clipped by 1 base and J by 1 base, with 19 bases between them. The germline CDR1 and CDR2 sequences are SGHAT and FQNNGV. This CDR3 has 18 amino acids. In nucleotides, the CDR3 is TGTGCCAGCAGCTTAGTTACACAGGGATGGCATGGGAACACTGAAGCTTTCTTT. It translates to CASSLVTQGWHGNTEAFF.

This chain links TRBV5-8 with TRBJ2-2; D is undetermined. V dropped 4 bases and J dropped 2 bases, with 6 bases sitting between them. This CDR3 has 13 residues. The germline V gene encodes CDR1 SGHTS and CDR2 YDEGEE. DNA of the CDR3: TGTGCCAGCAGCCCCAGAAACACCGGGGAGCTGTTTTTT. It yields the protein CASSPRNTGELFF.

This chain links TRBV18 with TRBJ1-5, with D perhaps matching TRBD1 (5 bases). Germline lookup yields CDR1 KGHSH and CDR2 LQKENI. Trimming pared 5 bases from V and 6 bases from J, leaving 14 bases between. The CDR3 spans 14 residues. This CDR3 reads CASSGGGVGQPQHF. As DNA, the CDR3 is TGTGCCAGCTCAGGAGGAGGGGTAGGTCAGCCCCAGCATTTT.

CDR3: CASSHPGGEQYF. In DNA form, the CDR3 reads TGTGCCAGCAGCCACCCAGGGGGAGAGCAGTACTTC. The chain is built from TRBV7-9 and TRBJ2-7; 7 bases match TRBD1. The length of the CDR3 is 12 residues. Trimming at V came to 5 bases and at J to 7 bases, leaving 5 bases not matched to a gene. Per the germline V gene, CDR1 is SEHNR and CDR2 is FQNEAQ (reference sequence).

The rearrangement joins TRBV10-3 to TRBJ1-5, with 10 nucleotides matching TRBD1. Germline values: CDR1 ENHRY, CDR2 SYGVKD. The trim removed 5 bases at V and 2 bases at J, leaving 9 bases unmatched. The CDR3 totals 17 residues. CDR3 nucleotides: TGTGCCATCAGTCCCGGGACAGGGGCGGGTGGCAATCAGCCCCAGCATTTT. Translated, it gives CAISPGTGAGGNQPQHF.

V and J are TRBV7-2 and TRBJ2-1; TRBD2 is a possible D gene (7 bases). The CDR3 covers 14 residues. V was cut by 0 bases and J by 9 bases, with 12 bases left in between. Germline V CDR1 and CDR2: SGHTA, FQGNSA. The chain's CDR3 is CASSLAGGRAEQFF. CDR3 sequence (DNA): TGTGCCAGCAGCTTAGCGGGGGGGCGGGCTGAGCAGTTCTTC.

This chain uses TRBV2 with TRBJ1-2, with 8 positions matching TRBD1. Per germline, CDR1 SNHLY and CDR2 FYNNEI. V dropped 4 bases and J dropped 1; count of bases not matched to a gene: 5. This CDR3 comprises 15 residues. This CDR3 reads CASSGTGLGNYGYTF. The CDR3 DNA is TGTGCCAGCAGTGGGACAGGGTTAGGTAACTATGGCTACACCTTC.